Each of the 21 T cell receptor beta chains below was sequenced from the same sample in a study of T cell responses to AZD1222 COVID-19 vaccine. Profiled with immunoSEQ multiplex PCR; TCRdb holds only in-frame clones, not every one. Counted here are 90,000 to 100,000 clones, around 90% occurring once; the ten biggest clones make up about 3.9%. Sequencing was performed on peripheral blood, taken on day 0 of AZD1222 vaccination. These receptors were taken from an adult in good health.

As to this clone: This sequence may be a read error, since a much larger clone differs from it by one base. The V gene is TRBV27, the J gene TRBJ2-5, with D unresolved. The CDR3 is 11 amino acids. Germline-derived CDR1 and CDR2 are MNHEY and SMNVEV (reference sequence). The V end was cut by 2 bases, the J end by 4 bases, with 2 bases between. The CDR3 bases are TGTGCCAGCAGTTTAAGAGAGACCCAGTACTTC. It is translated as CASSLRETQYF.

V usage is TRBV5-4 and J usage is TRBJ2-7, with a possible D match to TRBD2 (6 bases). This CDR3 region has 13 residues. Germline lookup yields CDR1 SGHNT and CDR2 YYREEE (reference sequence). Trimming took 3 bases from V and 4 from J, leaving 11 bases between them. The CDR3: CASSWAGRYEQYF. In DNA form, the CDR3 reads TGTGCCAGCAGCTGGGCAGGGAGGTACGAGCAGTACTTC.

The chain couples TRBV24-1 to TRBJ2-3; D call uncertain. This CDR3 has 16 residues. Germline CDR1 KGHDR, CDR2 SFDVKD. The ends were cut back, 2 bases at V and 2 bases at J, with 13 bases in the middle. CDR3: CATSDSGGYYTDTQYF. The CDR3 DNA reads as TGTGCCACCAGTGATTCTGGCGGATACTACACAGATACGCAGTATTTT.

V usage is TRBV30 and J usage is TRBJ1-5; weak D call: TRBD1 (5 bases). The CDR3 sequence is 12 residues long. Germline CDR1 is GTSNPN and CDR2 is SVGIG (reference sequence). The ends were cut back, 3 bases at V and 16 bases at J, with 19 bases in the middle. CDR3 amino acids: CAWSGASGTSHF. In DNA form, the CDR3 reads TGTGCCTGGAGCGGGGCATCGGGGACGTCTCATTTT.

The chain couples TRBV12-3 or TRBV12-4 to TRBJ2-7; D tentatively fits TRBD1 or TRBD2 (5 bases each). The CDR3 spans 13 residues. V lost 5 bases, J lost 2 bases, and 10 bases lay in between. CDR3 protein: CASSRGTTYEQYF. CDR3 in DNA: TGTGCCAGCAGTCGAGGGACCACCTACGAGCAGTACTTC.

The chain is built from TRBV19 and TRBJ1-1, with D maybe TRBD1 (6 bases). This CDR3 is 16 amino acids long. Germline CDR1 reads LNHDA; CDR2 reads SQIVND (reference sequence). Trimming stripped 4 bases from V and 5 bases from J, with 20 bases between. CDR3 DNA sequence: TGTGCCAGTAGTACCAACACAGGGTCGAGAAATACTGAAGCTTTCTTT. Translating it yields CASSTNTGSRNTEAFF. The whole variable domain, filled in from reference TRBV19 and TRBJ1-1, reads DGGITQSPKYLFRKEGQNVTLSCEQNLNHDAMYWYRQDPGQGLRLIYYSQIVNDFQKGDIAEGYSVSREKKESFPLTVTSAQKNPTAFYLCASSTNTGSRNTEAFFGQGTRLTVV.

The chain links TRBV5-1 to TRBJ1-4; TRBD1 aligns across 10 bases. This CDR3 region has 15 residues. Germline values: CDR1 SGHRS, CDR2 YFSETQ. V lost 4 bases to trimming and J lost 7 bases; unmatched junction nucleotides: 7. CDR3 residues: CASSLTGGSGEKLFF. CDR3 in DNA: TGCGCCAGCAGCCTGACAGGGGGCTCCGGTGAAAAACTGTTTTTT.

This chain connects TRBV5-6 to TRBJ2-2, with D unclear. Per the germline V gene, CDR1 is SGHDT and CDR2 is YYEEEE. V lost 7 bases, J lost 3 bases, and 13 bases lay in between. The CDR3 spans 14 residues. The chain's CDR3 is CASRRLIDTGELFF. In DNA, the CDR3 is TGTGCCAGCCGACGTCTCATAGACACCGGGGAGCTGTTTTTT.

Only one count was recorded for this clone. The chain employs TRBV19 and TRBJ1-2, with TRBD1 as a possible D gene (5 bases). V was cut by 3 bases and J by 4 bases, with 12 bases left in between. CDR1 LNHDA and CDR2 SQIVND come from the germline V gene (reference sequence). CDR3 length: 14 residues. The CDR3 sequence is CASSILTDTYGYTF. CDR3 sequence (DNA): TGTGCCAGTAGTATCCTTACGGACACCTATGGCTACACCTTC.

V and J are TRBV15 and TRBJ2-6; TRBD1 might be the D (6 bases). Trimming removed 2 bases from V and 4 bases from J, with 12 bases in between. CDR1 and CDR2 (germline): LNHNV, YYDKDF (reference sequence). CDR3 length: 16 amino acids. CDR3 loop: CATSRTRGSGANVLTF. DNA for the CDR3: TGTGCCACCAGCAGAACCAGGGGATCCGGGGCCAACGTCCTGACTTTC.

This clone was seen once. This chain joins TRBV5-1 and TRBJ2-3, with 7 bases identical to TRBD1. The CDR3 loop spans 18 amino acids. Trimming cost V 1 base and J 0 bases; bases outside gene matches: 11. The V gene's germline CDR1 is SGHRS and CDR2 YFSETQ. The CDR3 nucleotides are TGCGCCAGCAGCTTGAGAGGGGGCAGAACCTCTAGCACAGATACGCAGTATTTT. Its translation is CASSLRGGRTSSTDTQYF. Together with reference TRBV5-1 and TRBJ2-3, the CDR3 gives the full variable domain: KAGVTQTPRYLIKTRGQQVTLSCSPISGHRSVSWYQQTPGQGLQFLFEYFSETQRNKGNFPGRFSGRQFSNSRSEMNVSTLELGDSALYLCASSLRGGRTSSTDTQYFGPGTRLTVL.

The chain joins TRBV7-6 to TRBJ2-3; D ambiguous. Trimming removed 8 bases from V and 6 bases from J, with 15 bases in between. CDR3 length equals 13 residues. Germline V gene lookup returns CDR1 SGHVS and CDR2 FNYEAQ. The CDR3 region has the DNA TGTGCCAGCGCCCAACCGCCCGGGGATACGCAGTATTTT. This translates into CASAQPPGDTQYF.

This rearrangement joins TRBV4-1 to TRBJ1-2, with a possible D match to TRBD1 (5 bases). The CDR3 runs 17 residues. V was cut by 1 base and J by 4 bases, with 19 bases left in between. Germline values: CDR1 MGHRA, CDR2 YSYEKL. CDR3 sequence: CASSQGRWQGIFYGYTF. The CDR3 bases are TGCGCCAGCAGCCAAGGAAGATGGCAGGGCATATTCTATGGCTACACCTTC.

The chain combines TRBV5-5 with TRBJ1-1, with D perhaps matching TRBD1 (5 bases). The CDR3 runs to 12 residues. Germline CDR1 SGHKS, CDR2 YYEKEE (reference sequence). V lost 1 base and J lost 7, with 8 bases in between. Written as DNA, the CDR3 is TGTGCCAGCAGCTTGTGGGGCGGTGAAGCTTTCTTT. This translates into CASSLWGGEAFF.

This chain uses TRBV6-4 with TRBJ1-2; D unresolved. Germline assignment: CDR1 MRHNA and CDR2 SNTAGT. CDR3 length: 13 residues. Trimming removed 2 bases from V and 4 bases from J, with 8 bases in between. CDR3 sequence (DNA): TGTGCCAGCAGTGACAGGCCCGGCTATGGCTACACCTTC. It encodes CASSDRPGYGYTF.

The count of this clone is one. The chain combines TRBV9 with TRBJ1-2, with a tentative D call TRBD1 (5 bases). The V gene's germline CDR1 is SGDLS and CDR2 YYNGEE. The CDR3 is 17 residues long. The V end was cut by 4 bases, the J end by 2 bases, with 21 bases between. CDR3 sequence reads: CASSPPGGRGANYGYTF. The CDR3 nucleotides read TGTGCCAGCAGCCCCCCCGGTGGAAGGGGAGCCAACTATGGCTACACCTTC. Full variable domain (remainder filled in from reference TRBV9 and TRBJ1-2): DSGVTQTPKHLITATGQRVTLRCSPRSGDLSVYWYQQSLDQGLQFLIQYYNGEERAKGNILERFSAQQFPDLHSELNLSSLELGDSALYFCASSPPGGRGANYGYTFGSGTRLTVV.

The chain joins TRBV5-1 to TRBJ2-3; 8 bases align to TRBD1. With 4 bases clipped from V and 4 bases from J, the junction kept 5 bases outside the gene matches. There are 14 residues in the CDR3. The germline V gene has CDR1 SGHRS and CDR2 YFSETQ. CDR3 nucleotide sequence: TGCGCCAGCAGCCTCCAACAGGGGGCAGATACGCAGTATTTT. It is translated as CASSLQQGADTQYF.

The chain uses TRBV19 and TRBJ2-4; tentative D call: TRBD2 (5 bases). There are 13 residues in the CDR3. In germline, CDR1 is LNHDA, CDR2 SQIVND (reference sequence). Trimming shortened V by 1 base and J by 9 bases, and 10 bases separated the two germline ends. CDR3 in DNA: TGTGCCAGTAGTATAGGGAGGATGAGCATTCAGTACTTC. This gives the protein CASSIGRMSIQYF.

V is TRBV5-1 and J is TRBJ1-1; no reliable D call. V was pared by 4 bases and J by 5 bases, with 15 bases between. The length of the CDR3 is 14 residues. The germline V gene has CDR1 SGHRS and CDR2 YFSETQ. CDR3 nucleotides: TGCGCCAGCAGCATCAGCCCCGGAGGAACTGAAGCTTTCTTT. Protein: CASSISPGGTEAFF.

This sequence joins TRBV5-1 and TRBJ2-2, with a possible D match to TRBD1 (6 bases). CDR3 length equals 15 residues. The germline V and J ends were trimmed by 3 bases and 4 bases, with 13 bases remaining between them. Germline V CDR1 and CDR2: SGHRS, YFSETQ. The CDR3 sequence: CASSSTTGTTGELFF. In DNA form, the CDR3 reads TGCGCCAGCAGCTCAACTACAGGGACCACCGGGGAGCTGTTTTTT.

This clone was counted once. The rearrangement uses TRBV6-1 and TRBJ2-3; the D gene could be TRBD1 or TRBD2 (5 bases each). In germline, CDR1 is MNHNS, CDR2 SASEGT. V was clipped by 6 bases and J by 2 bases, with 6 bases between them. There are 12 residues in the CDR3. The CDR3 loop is CASRGVTDTQYF. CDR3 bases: TGTGCCAGCAGGGGGGTCACAGATACGCAGTATTTT.